This TCR beta chain was sequenced in a study of CD8 T cells in Susac syndrome. CD8+ and CD4+ T cells circulating in blood were sequenced for TCR beta. Negative isolation was applied to CD8+ and CD4+ T cells, and FACS enrichment was applied to TEMRA cells. This CDR3 contains 13 residues. Between the trimmed V and J ends, which lost 5 bases and 6 bases, there was a span of 11 bases. Germline CDR1 and CDR2: SGDLS and YYNGEE. Random-hexamer reverse transcription was applied to roughly 0.5 to 1 ug RNA. From the immunoSEQ multiplex PCR reads, TCRdb called clonotypes with MiXCR, one entry per CDR3 protein. The repertoire holds more than 150,000 distinct CDR3 sequences, with over 85% as singletons.

The sequenced sample consisted of CD8+ T cells from PBMCs. This chain joins TRBV9 and TRBJ2-2; D is possibly TRBD1 or TRBD2 (5 bases each). The origin of this receptor is a human donor with multiple sclerosis. The CDR3 sequence: CASSKMGAGELFF. CDR3 coding DNA: TGTGCCAGCAGTAAGATGGGGGCCGGGGAGCTGTTTTTT.